The 17 T cell receptor beta chains listed next were all sequenced from one sample in a study of control samples from healthy donors and cancer patients. Here immunoSEQ multiplex PCR was the method, and the copy in TCRdb shows in-frame clones only, minus some. The sample shows around 100,000 clones, 80% to 95% of them seen only once. Material for sequencing was blood. Every receptor here comes from a human donor in good health. The donor label of this sample is uncertain.

This chain joins TRBV7-6 and TRBJ1-3; perhaps TRBD1 as D (5 bases). V was clipped by 6 bases and J by 0 bases, with 15 bases between them. Germline CDR1 reads SGHVS; CDR2 reads FNYEAQ. The CDR3 extends over 16 amino acids. CDR3 in DNA: TGTGCCAGCAGTTACACGGGACCCCGCTCTGGAAACACCATATATTTT. Translation: CASSYTGPRSGNTIYF.

V usage is TRBV19 and J usage is TRBJ1-1; maybe TRBD1 (5 bases). V lost 9 bases and J 4 bases, leaving 18 bases between the germline ends. Per the germline V gene, CDR1 is LNHDA and CDR2 is SQIVND (reference sequence). The length of the CDR3 is 14 residues. The CDR3 here is CASDTGELVTEAFF. The DNA for the CDR3 is TGTGCCAGCGACACAGGAGAGTTGGTCACTGAAGCTTTCTTT. The full variable domain, completed using reference TRBV19 and TRBJ1-1, is DGGITQSPKYLFRKEGQNVTLSCEQNLNHDAMYWYRQDPGQGLRLIYYSQIVNDFQKGDIAEGYSVSREKKESFPLTVTSAQKNPTAFYLCASDTGELVTEAFFGQGTRLTVV.

The chain recombines TRBV7-9 with TRBJ2-7; D gene uncertain. Germline assignment: CDR1 SEHNR and CDR2 FQNEAQ (reference sequence). Trimming cost V 1 base and J 4 bases, with 8 bases left between them. This CDR3 comprises 13 residues. The chain's CDR3 is CASSLEVRYEQYF. The CDR3 DNA is TGTGCCAGCAGCTTAGAGGTTAGGTACGAGCAGTACTTC.

The chain joins TRBV5-1 to TRBJ1-1; 8 bases match TRBD1. This CDR3 region has 16 residues. V shed 0 bases, J shed 0 bases, and the junction held 4 bases outside the gene matches. Germline CDR1 is SGHRS and CDR2 is YFSETQ. The CDR3 loop is CASSLGTGTLNTEAFF. Here the CDR3 DNA reads TGCGCCAGCAGCTTGGGGACAGGGACGTTGAACACTGAAGCTTTCTTT.

The genes are TRBV3-1 (or the pseudogene TRBV3-2) and TRBJ1-3, with no clear D. V lost 4 bases and J lost 0, with 10 bases in between. Germline CDR1 and CDR2: LGHDT and YNNKEL (reference sequence). This CDR3 spans 15 amino acids. The CDR3, as DNA: TGTGCCAGCAGCCCGGTACCAAACTCTGGAAACACCATATATTTT. Translation gives CASSPVPNSGNTIYF.

The chain links TRBV28 to TRBJ1-2; D gene unclear. Germline CDR1 reads MDHEN; CDR2 reads SYDVKM. Trimming removed 4 bases from V and 4 bases from J, with 7 bases in between. CDR3 length equals 12 residues. CDR3 sequence reads: CASSSGSYGYTF. CDR3 coding DNA: TGTGCCAGCAGTTCCGGGTCCTATGGCTACACCTTC.

The chain uses TRBV14 and TRBJ1-3; D possibly corresponds to TRBD1 (6 bases). CDR1 is SGHDN and CDR2 is FVKESK in the germline V gene. V was pared by 0 bases and J by 5 bases, with 17 bases between. The CDR3 is 17 amino acids. CDR3 protein: CASSQDPTGLYRNTIYF. For the CDR3, the DNA is TGTGCCAGCAGCCAAGACCCCACAGGGTTGTACAGAAACACCATATATTTT.

This chain connects TRBV20-1 to TRBJ1-1, with D unclear. The V gene lost 3 bases and the J gene lost 6 bases, with 8 bases spanning the gap. In germline, CDR1 is DFQATT, CDR2 SNEGSKA (reference sequence). The length of the CDR3 is 11 residues. The CDR3, as DNA: TGCAGTGCTAGCATCTGGGCTGAAGCTTTCTTT. Protein product: CSASIWAEAFF.

The chain recombines TRBV14 with TRBJ1-1; TRBD1 is a possible D gene (5 bases). Trimming left V 7 bases short and J 3 bases short, with 27 bases between. This CDR3 is built from 18 residues. Germline lookup yields CDR1 SGHDN and CDR2 FVKESK. CDR3 loop: CASNLMLDPLGAYTEAFF. As DNA, the CDR3 is TGTGCCAGCAATTTAATGCTAGACCCACTAGGGGCTTACACTGAAGCTTTCTTT.

The chain is built from TRBV11-2 and TRBJ2-7; D may be TRBD1 or TRBD2 (5 bases each). Germline loops: CDR1 SGHAT, CDR2 FQNNGV. The CDR3 runs 13 residues. Trimming shortened V by 1 base and J by 5 bases, and 9 bases separated the two germline ends. The CDR3 sequence: CASSLGGVNEQYF. The CDR3 nucleotides are TGTGCCAGCAGCTTAGGAGGGGTCAACGAGCAGTACTTC.

This chain connects TRBV2 to TRBJ1-5, with 10 bases aligning to TRBD1. V was clipped by 1 base and J by 4 bases; unmatched bases: 1. CDR1 and CDR2 from the germline V gene are SNHLY and FYNNEI. The CDR3 is 15 residues long. CDR3: CASSEGGQGNQPQHF. The CDR3 coding sequence is TGTGCCAGCAGTGAAGGGGGACAGGGGAATCAGCCCCAGCATTTT. Based on the CDR3 plus reference TRBV2 and TRBJ1-5, the full variable domain is EPEVTQTPSHQVTQMGQEVILRCVPISNHLYFYWYRQILGQKVEFLVSFYNNEISEKSEIFDDQFSVERPDGSNFTLKIRSTKLEDSAMYFCASSEGGQGNQPQHFGDGTRLSIL.

The chain uses TRBV9 and TRBJ1-3; 9 positions agree with TRBD1. With V trimmed by 3 bases and J by 4 bases, 11 bases remained unmatched. Germline loops: CDR1 SGDLS, CDR2 YYNGEE. The CDR3 totals 17 residues. The CDR3 spells CASSAGEGTGHGNTIYF. Written as DNA, the CDR3 is TGTGCCAGCAGCGCCGGGGAGGGGACAGGGCACGGAAACACCATATATTTT. Full variable domain (missing parts from reference TRBV9 and TRBJ1-3): DSGVTQTPKHLITATGQRVTLRCSPRSGDLSVYWYQQSLDQGLQFLIQYYNGEERAKGNILERFSAQQFPDLHSELNLSSLELGDSALYFCASSAGEGTGHGNTIYFGEGSWLTVV.

J is TRBJ1-5 and V is TRBV24-1; 7 nucleotides align to TRBD1. This CDR3 has 13 residues. CDR1 KGHDR and CDR2 SFDVKD come from the germline V gene. Germline trimming cut 1 base from V and 7 bases from J; bases unmatched to any gene: 0. CDR3 sequence: CATSDFRGQPQHF. In DNA, the CDR3 is TGTGCCACCAGTGATTTCAGGGGGCAGCCCCAGCATTTT.

The rearrangement links TRBV24-1 to TRBJ2-5, with 7 bases fitting TRBD1. V lost 4 bases and J lost 4; bases outside the gene matches: 11. Germline V CDR1 and CDR2: KGHDR, SFDVKD. The CDR3 contains 16 residues. The CDR3 sequence: CATSEHGTVGRETQYF. The CDR3 coding sequence is TGTGCCACCAGTGAGCACGGGACAGTAGGGCGAGAGACCCAGTACTTC.

The V and J genes are TRBV28 and TRBJ1-3; TRBD1 agrees at 10 bases. V shed 6 bases, J shed 1 base, and the junction held 9 bases outside the gene matches. CDR1 is MDHEN, CDR2 SYDVKM, per germline. This CDR3 has 17 amino acids. The CDR3 loop reads CASRGTGAFPSGNTIYF. The CDR3 coding sequence is TGTGCCAGCAGGGGGACAGGGGCGTTCCCTTCTGGAAACACCATATATTTT. The complete variable domain, with remaining parts taken from reference TRBV28 and TRBJ1-3, reads DVKVTQSSRYLVKRTGEKVFLECVQDMDHENMFWYRQDPGLGLRLIYFSYDVKMKEKGDIPEGYSVSREKKERFSLILESASTNQTSMYLCASRGTGAFPSGNTIYFGEGSWLTVV.

This chain uses TRBV6-5 with TRBJ2-3, with TRBD1 matching 8 bases. Trimming removed 8 bases from V and 6 bases from J; junction bases left unmatched: 13. The CDR3 covers 15 residues. Germline CDR1 reads MNHEY; CDR2 reads SVGAGI. The CDR3 loop is CASWKDRATPDTQYF. CDR3 coding DNA: TGTGCCAGCTGGAAGGACAGGGCTACTCCTGATACGCAGTATTTT.

V usage is TRBV19 and J usage is TRBJ1-1; D unresolved. The germline V gene has CDR1 LNHDA and CDR2 SQIVND (reference sequence). V was pared by 3 bases and J by 1 base, with 6 bases between. The CDR3 is 13 amino acids. The CDR3 reads CASSIRRNTEAFF. The CDR3 coding sequence is TGTGCCAGTAGTATCAGGCGGAACACTGAAGCTTTCTTT. Looking up the rest from reference TRBV19 and TRBJ1-1 gives the full variable domain: DGGITQSPKYLFRKEGQNVTLSCEQNLNHDAMYWYRQDPGQGLRLIYYSQIVNDFQKGDIAEGYSVSREKKESFPLTVTSAQKNPTAFYLCASSIRRNTEAFFGQGTRLTVV.